The 9 T cell receptor beta chains given below trace back to one sample, sequenced in a study of blood T cell repertoires in COVID-19. The assay was immunoSEQ multiplex PCR, and TCRdb's table has in-frame clones only and misses some. The sample yields roughly 500,000 clones, 85% to 90% seen once. Material: peripheral blood. The receptors were gathered from a man aged 18-30 years with COVID-19, enrolled during active disease.

The chain carries TRBV6-5 and TRBJ2-5; D perhaps matches TRBD2 (5 bases). The CDR3 length is 15 residues. CDR1 is MNHEY and CDR2 is SVGAGI in the germline V gene. The V and J ends lost 6 bases and 0 bases respectively, with 14 bases between them. The CDR3 sequence is CASSDTLDYQETQYF. As DNA, the CDR3 is TGTGCCAGCAGCGACACTTTGGACTACCAAGAGACCCAGTACTTC.

The rearrangement joins TRBV7-2 to TRBJ2-6; D might be TRBD1 (6 bases). CDR1 is SGHTA and CDR2 is FQGNSA in the germline V gene. This CDR3 comprises 16 residues. Trimming took off 3 bases at V and 0 bases at J, with 9 bases between the two ends. The CDR3 loop is CASSFRGFSGANVLTF. The CDR3 DNA reads TGTGCCAGCAGCTTTAGGGGGTTCTCTGGGGCCAACGTCCTGACTTTC. Looking up the rest from reference TRBV7-2 and TRBJ2-6 gives the full variable domain: GAGVSQSPSNKVTEKGKDVELRCDPISGHTALYWYRQSLGQGLEFLIYFQGNSAPDKSGLPSDRFSAERTGGSVSTLTIQRTQQEDSAVYLCASSFRGFSGANVLTFGAGSRLTVL.

The rearrangement joins TRBV12-5 to TRBJ1-5; D is uncertain. V was trimmed by 1 base and J by 7 bases, leaving 17 bases between them. This CDR3 has 16 residues. The germline CDR1 and CDR2 sequences are LGHNT and FRNRAP. Here the CDR3 DNA reads TGTGCTAGTGGTTTGGAGACACCAGCTTACCACCAGCCCCAGCATTTT. It codes for CASGLETPAYHQPQHF.

The chain employs TRBV6-2 or TRBV6-3 and TRBJ1-2, with D perhaps TRBD1 (6 bases). Germline V lookup: CDR1 MNHEY, CDR2 SVGEGT. V was shortened by 2 bases and J by 7 bases, with 14 bases between the two germline ends. The CDR3 is made up of 14 amino acids. CDR3 residues: CASSYVGGRSGYTF. CDR3 nucleotides: TGTGCCAGCAGTTACGTCGGGGGGCGGAGTGGCTACACCTTC.

This chain uses TRBV7-3 with TRBJ2-5; 9 nucleotides align to TRBD2. This CDR3 comprises 16 residues. Germline V gene lookup returns CDR1 SGHTA and CDR2 FQGTGA. Trimming removed 5 bases from V and 4 bases from J; junction bases left unmatched: 11. The CDR3 sequence is CASSPVGAGGGETQYF. The CDR3 region has the DNA TGTGCCAGCAGCCCCGTAGGAGCGGGAGGTGGAGAGACCCAGTACTTC.

The rearrangement uses TRBV2 and TRBJ1-4, with 8 nucleotides matching TRBD1. Looked up from germline, CDR1 is SNHLY and CDR2 is FYNNEI. The CDR3 has 16 residues. The V segment lost 2 bases and the J segment 2 bases; nucleotides outside the gene matches: 4. CDR3 sequence reads: CASSEQGARTNEKLFF. DNA of the CDR3: TGTGCCAGCAGTGAACAGGGGGCGCGGACTAATGAAAAACTGTTTTTT.

This rearrangement joins TRBV27 to TRBJ2-4; TRBD1 matches 8 bases. Germline loops: CDR1 MNHEY, CDR2 SMNVEV (reference sequence). CDR3 length equals 15 residues. Trimming at V came to 5 bases and at J to 2 bases, leaving 5 bases not matched to a gene. CDR3 sequence reads: CASSTARGPKNIQYF. The CDR3, as DNA: TGTGCCAGCAGTACCGCCAGGGGGCCCAAAAACATTCAGTACTTC.

The chain links TRBV5-8 to TRBJ2-2, with TRBD1 matching 8 bases. CDR1 SGHTS and CDR2 YDEGEE come from the germline V gene. This CDR3 is 15 amino acids long. Trimming removed 0 bases from V and 4 bases from J; junction bases left unmatched: 2. The CDR3 here is CASSLEDRATGELFF. In DNA, the CDR3 is TGTGCCAGCAGCTTGGAGGACAGGGCCACCGGGGAGCTGTTTTTT.

The chain joins TRBV5-1 to TRBJ2-7; maybe TRBD2 (6 bases). The CDR3 has 16 residues. Germline loops: CDR1 SGHRS, CDR2 YFSETQ. Trimming left V 0 bases short and J 3 bases short, with 16 bases between. CDR3 residues: CASSLAGRPGVYEQYF. The CDR3 DNA reads as TGCGCCAGCAGCTTGGCCGGTCGTCCGGGGGTCTACGAGCAGTACTTC.